These 7 T cell receptor beta chains came from one sample sequenced in a study of blood T cell repertoires in COVID-19. The protocol was immunoSEQ multiplex PCR, while the TCRdb copy is restricted to in-frame clones and leaves out a portion. The table records 45,000 to 50,000 clones, 80% to 90% of them present only once. Source material: peripheral blood. These receptors came from a human donor in a cohort sampled during active COVID-19.

The chain links TRBV12-3 or TRBV12-4 to TRBJ1-1; D is possibly TRBD1 (6 bases). CDR3 length equals 13 residues. Trimming pared 9 bases from V and 3 bases from J, leaving 14 bases between. The CDR3 DNA reads TGTGCCAGTTGGATTAGGGGGTACACTGAAGCTTTCTTT. Its protein product is CASWIRGYTEAFF.

This chain links TRBV20-1 with TRBJ2-1; D perhaps matches TRBD1 (8 bases). The CDR3 runs 11 residues. V was trimmed by 6 bases and J by 7 bases, leaving 10 bases between them. From germline, CDR1 is DFQATT and CDR2 SNEGSKA (reference sequence). The CDR3 sequence: CSAQGGNEQFF. The DNA for the CDR3 is TGCAGTGCACAGGGGGGGAATGAGCAGTTCTTC.

J is TRBJ2-7 and V is TRBV6-5, with 8 bases that match TRBD2. The length of the CDR3 is 13 residues. Germline CDR1 MNHEY, CDR2 SVGAGI. The CDR3 loop reads CASRASGFYEQYF. The CDR3 DNA sequence: TGTGCGAGCCGGGCTAGCGGGTTCTACGAGCAGTACTTC.

The gene calls are TRBV3-1 (or the pseudogene TRBV3-2) and TRBJ1-4; possibly TRBD1 for D (5 bases). This CDR3 comprises 14 residues. The germline gives CDR1 LGHDT, CDR2 YNNKEL (reference sequence). Trimming pared 4 bases from V and 8 bases from J, leaving 14 bases between. In DNA form, the CDR3 reads TGTGCCAGCAGCCTCCGGGGACTGGAAGAAAAACTGTTTTTT. Its protein product is CASSLRGLEEKLFF.

The rearrangement joins TRBV6-2 or TRBV6-3 to TRBJ2-1; 12 positions match TRBD2. The V gene end was trimmed by 0 bases and the J gene end by 8 bases; junction bases not matched to a gene: 8. Germline CDR1 is MNHEY and CDR2 is SVGEGT. The CDR3 has 17 residues. The CDR3 coding sequence is TGTGCCAGCAGTTACTCAACGCTAGCGGGGGGGCCGGATGAGCAGTTCTTC. Translation gives CASSYSTLAGGPDEQFF.

This rearrangement joins TRBV19 to TRBJ2-3; 12 positions match TRBD2. The V and J ends lost 7 bases and 8 bases, in that order; junction bases with no gene match: 13. In germline, CDR1 is LNHDA, CDR2 SQIVND (reference sequence). The CDR3 length is 16 residues. CDR3 in DNA: TGTGCCAGTACCCAAGGTACTAGCGGGGGGATTGGTACGCAGTATTTT. Translated, it gives CASTQGTSGGIGTQYF.

The V call is TRBV7-9, the J call TRBJ2-7, with a possible D match to TRBD1 (6 bases). The CDR3 totals 14 residues. Per the germline V gene, CDR1 is SEHNR and CDR2 is FQNEAQ (reference sequence). V was cut by 7 bases and J by 2 bases, with 15 bases left in between. The CDR3 protein is CASTRSGGPYEQYF. The DNA of the CDR3 is TGTGCCAGCACGCGATCTGGGGGCCCCTACGAGCAGTACTTC.